This TCR beta chain was obtained from a study of T cells after yellow fever vaccination. Overall study results and limits: Booster samples showed a return of most primary-vaccination clones (around 96% CD4, 80% to 90% CD8).

Synthesis of TCR cDNA relied on 5'RACE template switching, which attached a universal primer site and UMIs. TCRdb reprocessed the 5' RACE reads via MiXCR and lists one record per CDR3 protein. Among about 230,000 distinct CDR3 sequences listed, roughly 6.3% were seen once. The CDR3 has 15 residues. V was trimmed by 6 bases and J by 0 bases, leaving 13 bases between them. CDR1 SGHTA and CDR2 FQGNSA come from the germline V gene. With respect to this clonotype: No antigen is known for it.

The clonotype originates from a man in his thirties or forties who received the YFV17D yellow fever vaccine. This chain links TRBV7-2 with TRBJ2-3; D is ambiguous. The sample was CD4+ T cells sorted from PBMCs, taken on the day of the yellow fever booster vaccination. The DNA of the CDR3 is TGTGCCAGCAGGAAACCACCGACTAGCACAGATACGCAGTATTTT. It translates to CASRKPPTSTDTQYF.